These T cell receptor beta chains were read from a single sample in a study of CD8+ T cells in alopecia areata. TCRdb's table, derived via immunoSEQ multiplex PCR, lists solely in-frame clones and lacks some. The table records more than 95,000 clones, about 60% of them present only once. The sample was CD4+ T cells sorted from blood. The receptors were gathered from a human donor in good health. Both conserved end residues are part of each CDR3. The D gene is left open where the match is weak. Some rows mark clone size as missing; the rest say once, few, many or name a class of expanded clone.

>NA|TRBD2|TRBJ2-5|TRBV2
TGTGCCAGCAGGGCTCGGAGCGGGGGCCAAGAGACCCAGTACTTC
CASRARSGGQETQYF
>medium-sized|NA|TRBJ2-7|TRBV29-1
TGCAGCGTGGGGGCCGGAGGCTACGAGCAGTACTTC
CSVGAGGYEQYF
>few|NA|TRBJ2-1|TRBV5-4
TGTGCCAGCAGCGGGGAGAGCATCTACAATGAGCAGTTCTTC
CASSGESIYNEQFF
>NA|NA|TRBJ1-5|TRBV5-6
TGTGCCAGCAGCATACTTAATCAGCCCCAGCATTTT
CASSILNQPQHF
>few|NA|TRBJ1-1|TRBV29-1
TGCAGCGGACGAACAGGGAACACTGAAGCTTTCTTT
CSGRTGNTEAFF
>NA|TRBD1|TRBJ1-1|TRBV29-1
TGCAGCGCTCAATCAGGGGGCACTGAAGCTTTCTTT
CSAQSGGTEAFF
>NA|NA|TRBJ2-7|TRBV2
TGTGCCAGCAGTCTTACCGGACGTACCAAGAGCTTC
CASSLTGRTKSF
>NA|TRBD1|TRBJ1-4|TRBV7-2
TGTGCCAGCAGTTCCGACAGGGGAGATGAAAAACTGTTTTTT
CASSSDRGDEKLFF
>NA|TRBD2|TRBJ2-5|TRBV29-1
TGCAGCGTTGAACTAGCGGCAGGGACCCAGTACTTC
CSVELAAGTQYF
>NA|TRBD2|TRBJ2-1|TRBV9
TGTGCCAGCAGCGTAGAGAGCGGGGGGGCCTTTAATGAGCAGTTCTTC
CASSVESGGAFNEQFF
>NA|NA|TRBJ2-3|TRBV5-4
TGTGCCAGCAGCTTGGTCAAACTAGCTGGGAGCACAGATACGCAGTATTTT
CASSLVKLAGSTDTQYF
>NA|NA|TRBJ1-5|TRBV29-1
TGCAGCGTTAAAAACAGGAGTGGCAATCAGCCCCAGCATTTT
CSVKNRSGNQPQHF
>NA|NA|TRBJ2-7|TRBV11-2
TGTGCCAGCAGCTCCCTTAGCGCGAGGTGGGGTAGCTCCTACGAGCAGTACTTC
CASSSLSARWGSSYEQYF
>once|NA|TRBJ1-6|TRBV6-1
TGTGCCAGCACGGGAGGACCGTTTAATTCACCCCTCCACTTT
CASTGGPFNSPLHF
>few|NA|TRBJ1-1|TRBV27
TGTGCCAGCAGATCCGCAGGGACTGAAGCTTTCTTT
CASRSAGTEAFF
>NA|TRBD2|TRBJ2-5|TRBV10-2
TGCGCCAGCAGTGAGGCCCTGACTAGCGGGGGGCCCCTGGAGACCCAGTACTTC
CASSEALTSGGPLETQYF
>few|NA|TRBJ2-5|TRBV10-3
TGTGCCATCAGTGAGTCAAGTTTCCAAGAGACCCAGTACTTC
CAISESSFQETQYF
>NA|NA|TRBJ2-5|TRBV4-2
TGTGCCAGCAGCCGTGGGGGGCTGGAGACCCAGTACTTC
CASSRGGLETQYF
>few|TRBD2|TRBJ2-1|TRBV30
TGTGCCTACGGGACTAGCAAATATCATGAGCAGTTCTTC
CAYGTSKYHEQFF
>NA|NA|TRBJ2-2|TRBV27
TGTGCCAGCAGGGCAATGGGGGAGCTGTTTTTT
CASRAMGELFF
>NA|NA|TRBJ2-7|TRBV5-1
TGCGCCAGCAGCTTTTCCGGACAGAAGTACGAGCAGTACTTC
CASSFSGQKYEQYF
>few|NA|TRBJ2-5|TRBV10-3
TGTGCCATCAGGTCTATGGACAGTAAAGAGACCCAGTACTTC
CAIRSMDSKETQYF
>NA|NA|TRBJ2-3|TRBV10-1
TGCGCCAGCAGTGAGGCCTCCGGGGACACAGATACGCAGTATTTT
CASSEASGDTDTQYF
>once|NA|TRBJ2-2|TRBV29-1
TGCAGCGTTCGCAGGGGTGGTCCCGGGGAGCTGTTTTTT
CSVRRGGPGELFF
>NA|NA|TRBJ1-2|TRBV29-1
TGCAGCGTTGAAGATCTGGGCAGGGGATGGGGCTACACCTTC
CSVEDLGRGWGYTF
>NA|NA|TRBJ2-2|TRBV2
TGTGCCAGCAGTCTCACAACAACAAACACCGGGGAGCTGTTTTTT
CASSLTTTNTGELFF
>NA|NA|TRBJ2-2|TRBV5-4
TGTGCCAGCAGCTTGGCCCACAGTAGTCTCACCGGGGAGCTGTTTTTT
CASSLAHSSLTGELFF
>NA|NA|TRBJ2-2|TRBV25-1
TGTGCCAGCAGTGAGAGGACAGCTGGCACCGGGGAGCTGTTTTTT
CASSERTAGTGELFF
>NA|TRBD1|TRBJ1-2|TRBV10-1
TGCGCCAGCAGTGAGGGACAGGGGAGAGGCTACACCTTC
CASSEGQGRGYTF
>NA|NA|TRBJ2-7|TRBV30
TGTGCCTGGAGTGTAATAGGGGATGGGGAGCAGTACTTC
CAWSVIGDGEQYF
>NA|NA|TRBJ1-2|TRBV29-1
TGCAGCGTCTCGTCGACAGGAAGCTATGGCTACACCTTC
CSVSSTGSYGYTF
>few|NA|TRBJ2-4|TRBV5-6
TGTGCCAGCAGCTTGGTAGAAGCCAAAAACATTCAGTACTTC
CASSLVEAKNIQYF
>NA|TRBD1|TRBJ1-4|TRBV19
TGTGCCAGTAGTAAGAGACAGGGTCTCGAAAAACTGTTTTTT
CASSKRQGLEKLFF
>NA|NA|TRBJ1-1|TRBV6-5
TGTGCCAGCAGTTACCCCGGACGTGAAGCTTTCTTT
CASSYPGREAFF
>few|NA|TRBJ2-7|TRBV5-1
TGCGCCAGCAGCTTGGACAGCGCCCCCTCCTACGAGCAGTACTTC
CASSLDSAPSYEQYF